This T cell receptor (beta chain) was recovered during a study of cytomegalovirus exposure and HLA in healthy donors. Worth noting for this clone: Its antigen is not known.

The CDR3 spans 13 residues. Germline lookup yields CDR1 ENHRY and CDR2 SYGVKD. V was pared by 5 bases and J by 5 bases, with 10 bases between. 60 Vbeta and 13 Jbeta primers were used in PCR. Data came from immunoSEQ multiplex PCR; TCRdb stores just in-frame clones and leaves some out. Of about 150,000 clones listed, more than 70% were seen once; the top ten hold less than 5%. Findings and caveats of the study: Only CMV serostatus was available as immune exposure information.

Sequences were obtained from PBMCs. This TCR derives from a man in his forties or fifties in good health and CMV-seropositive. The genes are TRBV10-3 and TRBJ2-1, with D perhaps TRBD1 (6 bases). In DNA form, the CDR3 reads TGTGCCATCAGTCAGGACAGAGACAATGAGCAGTTCTTC. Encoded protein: CAISQDRDNEQFF.